The entry below gives a single TCR beta chain sequence along with its context. This entry is derived from a study of monozygotic twins with inflammatory bowel disease. This CDR3 is 16 amino acids long. Germline CDR1 and CDR2: SGHTA and FQGTGA. Using TCRalpha and TCRbeta cDNA, the researchers carried out two nested PCRs that lasted 16 and 9 cycles. TCRdb reprocessed the 5' RACE reads and stores each CDR3 protein as one record, lacking DNA. This listing includes more than 110,000 distinct CDR3 sequences. J is TRBJ2-3 and V is TRBV7-3; TCRdb indicates TRBD2, and absent DNA this call remains unverified. The receptor comes from a human donor with ulcerative colitis or Crohn's disease, or a healthy co-twin of an affected twin (not recorded which). Specimen: blood. The CDR3 here is CASSQVSGRPTDTQYF. The full variable domain, in which reference TRBV7-3 and TRBJ2-3 provide the parts outside the CDR3, is GAGVSQTPSNKVTEKGKYVELRCDPISGHTALYWYRQSLGQGPEFLIYFQGTGAADDSGLPNDRFFAVRPEGSVSTLKIQRTERGDSAVYLCASSQVSGRPTDTQYFGPGTRLTVL.